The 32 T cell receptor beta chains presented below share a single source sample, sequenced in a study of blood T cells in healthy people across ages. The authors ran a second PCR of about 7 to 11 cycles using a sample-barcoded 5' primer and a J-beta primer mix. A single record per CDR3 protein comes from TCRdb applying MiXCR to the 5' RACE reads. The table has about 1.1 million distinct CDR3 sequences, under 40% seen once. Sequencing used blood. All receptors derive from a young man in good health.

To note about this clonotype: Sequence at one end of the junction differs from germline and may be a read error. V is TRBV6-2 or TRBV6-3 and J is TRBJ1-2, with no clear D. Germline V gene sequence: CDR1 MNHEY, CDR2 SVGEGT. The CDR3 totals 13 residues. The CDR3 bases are TGTGCCAGCAGTGACTCGACCGTCTATGGCTACACCTTC. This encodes CASSDSTVYGYTF.

The CDR3 region is CASNKPSYAANSYEQYF. CDR3 DNA sequence: TGTGCCAGCAACAAACCTTCGTACGCGGCGAACTCCTACGAGCAGTACTTC. The rearrangement uses TRBV6-6 and TRBJ2-7; no clear D gene. This CDR3 contains 17 residues. Germline V gene sequence: CDR1 MNHNY, CDR2 SVGAGI (reference sequence). V lost 7 bases to trimming and J lost 0 bases, with 22 bases between them.

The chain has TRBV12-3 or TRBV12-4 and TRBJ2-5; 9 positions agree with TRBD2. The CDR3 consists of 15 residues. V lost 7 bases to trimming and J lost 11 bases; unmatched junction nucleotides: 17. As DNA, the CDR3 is TGTGCCAGCACGGGGTTGGGACTAGCTTCGGGTGAGCAGTACTTC. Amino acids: CASTGLGLASGEQYF.

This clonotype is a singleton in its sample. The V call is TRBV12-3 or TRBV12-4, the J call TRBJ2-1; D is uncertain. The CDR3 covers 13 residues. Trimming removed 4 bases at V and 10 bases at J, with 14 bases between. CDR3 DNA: TGTGCCAGCAGTTCCATCCCGCCCTACGAGCAGTTCTTC. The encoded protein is CASSSIPPYEQFF.

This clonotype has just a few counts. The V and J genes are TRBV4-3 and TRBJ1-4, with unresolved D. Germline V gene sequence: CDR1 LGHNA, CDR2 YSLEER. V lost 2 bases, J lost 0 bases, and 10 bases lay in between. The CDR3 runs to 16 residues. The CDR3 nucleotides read TGCGCCAGCAGCCAAAACCAGGCTGCAACTAATGAAAAACTGTTTTTT. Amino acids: CASSQNQAATNEKLFF.

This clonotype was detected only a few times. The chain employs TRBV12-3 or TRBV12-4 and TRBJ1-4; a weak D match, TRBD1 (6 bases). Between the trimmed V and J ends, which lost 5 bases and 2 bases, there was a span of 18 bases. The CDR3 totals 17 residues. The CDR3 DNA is TGTGCCAGCAGTCATGGGACACCCAGGCGGACTAATGAAAAACTGTTTTTT. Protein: CASSHGTPRRTNEKLFF.

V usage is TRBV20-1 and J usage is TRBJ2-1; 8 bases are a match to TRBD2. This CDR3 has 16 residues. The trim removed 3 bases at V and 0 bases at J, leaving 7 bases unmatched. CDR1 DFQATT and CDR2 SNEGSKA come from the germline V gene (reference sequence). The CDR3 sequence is CSASGAGVISYNEQFF. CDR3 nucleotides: TGCAGTGCTAGCGGAGCGGGGGTAATCTCCTACAATGAGCAGTTCTTC.

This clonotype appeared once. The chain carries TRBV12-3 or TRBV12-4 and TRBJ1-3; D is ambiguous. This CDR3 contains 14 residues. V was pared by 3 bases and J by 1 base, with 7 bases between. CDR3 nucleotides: TGTGCCAGCAGTTTCAAAGGGTCTGGAAACACCATATATTTT. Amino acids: CASSFKGSGNTIYF.

The CDR3 here is CASIFRGATIFNYGYTF. For the CDR3, the DNA is TGTGCCAGTATATTTAGGGGGGCAACAATCTTTAACTATGGCTACACCTTC. The chain recombines TRBV6-6 with TRBJ1-2, with a tentative D call TRBD1 (6 bases). The V gene's germline CDR1 is MNHNY and CDR2 SVGAGI (reference sequence). This CDR3 has 17 amino acids. The V and J ends lost 9 bases and 1 base respectively, with 24 bases between them.

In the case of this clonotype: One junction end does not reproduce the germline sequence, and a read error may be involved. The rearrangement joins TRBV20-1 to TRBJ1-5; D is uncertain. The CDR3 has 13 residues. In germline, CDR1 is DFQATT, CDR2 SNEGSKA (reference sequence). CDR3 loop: CSARKGSNQPRHF. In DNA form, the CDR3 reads TGCAGTGCTAGAAAGGGTAGCAATCAGCCCCGGCATTTT.

The CDR3 DNA reads TGTGCCAGCAGTCGAACAGCGGACTATGGCTACACCTTC. Its protein product is CASSRTADYGYTF. The gene calls are TRBV6-5 and TRBJ1-2; D is unclear. The germline V gene has CDR1 MNHEY and CDR2 SVGAGI. The V end was cut by 5 bases, the J end by 3 bases, with 10 bases between. The CDR3 has 13 amino acids.

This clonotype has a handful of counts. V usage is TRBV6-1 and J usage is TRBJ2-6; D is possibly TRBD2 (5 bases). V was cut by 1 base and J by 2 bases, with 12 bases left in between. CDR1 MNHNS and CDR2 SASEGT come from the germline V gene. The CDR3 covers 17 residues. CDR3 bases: TGTGCCAGCAGTGAAGAACTGGGGAGCACTGGGGCCAACGTCCTGACTTTC. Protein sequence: CASSEELGSTGANVLTF.

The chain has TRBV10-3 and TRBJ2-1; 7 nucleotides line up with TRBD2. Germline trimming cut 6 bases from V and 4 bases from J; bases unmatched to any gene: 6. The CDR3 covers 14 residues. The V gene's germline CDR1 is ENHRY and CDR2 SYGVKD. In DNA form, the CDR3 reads TGTGCCATCAGAGGTCGGGGGGAGTACAATGAGCAGTTCTTC. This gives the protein CAIRGRGEYNEQFF.

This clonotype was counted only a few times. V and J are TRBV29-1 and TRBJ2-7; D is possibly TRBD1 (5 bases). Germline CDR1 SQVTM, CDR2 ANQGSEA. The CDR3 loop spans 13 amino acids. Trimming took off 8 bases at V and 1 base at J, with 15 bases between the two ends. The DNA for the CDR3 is TGCAGCACCCGACAGTCTCTTTCCTACGAGCAGTACTTC. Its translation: CSTRQSLSYEQYF.

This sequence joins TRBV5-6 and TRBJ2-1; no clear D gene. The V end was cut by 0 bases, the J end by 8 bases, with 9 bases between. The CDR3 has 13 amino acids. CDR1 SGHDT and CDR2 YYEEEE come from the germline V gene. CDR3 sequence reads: CASSLGDIYEQFF. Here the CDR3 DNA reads TGTGCCAGCAGCTTGGGAGACATCTATGAGCAGTTCTTC. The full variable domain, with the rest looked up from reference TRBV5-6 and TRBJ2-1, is DAGVTQSPTHLIKTRGQQVTLRCSPKSGHDTVSWYQQALGQGPQFIFQYYEEEERQRGNFPDRFSGHQFPNYSSELNVNALLLGDSALYLCASSLGDIYEQFFGPGTRLTVL.

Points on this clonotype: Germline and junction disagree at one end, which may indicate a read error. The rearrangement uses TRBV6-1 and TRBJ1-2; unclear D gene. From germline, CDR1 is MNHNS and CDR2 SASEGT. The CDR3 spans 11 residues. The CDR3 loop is CVSSDLYGYTF. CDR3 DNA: TGTGTCAGCAGTGATCTATATGGCTACACCTTC.

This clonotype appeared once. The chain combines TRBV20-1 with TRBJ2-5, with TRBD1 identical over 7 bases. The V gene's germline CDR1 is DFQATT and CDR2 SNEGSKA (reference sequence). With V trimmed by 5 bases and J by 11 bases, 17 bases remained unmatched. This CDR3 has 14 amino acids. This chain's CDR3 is CSASRDSATNEQYF. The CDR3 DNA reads TGCAGTGCTTCCCGGGACAGCGCAACCAATGAGCAGTACTTC.

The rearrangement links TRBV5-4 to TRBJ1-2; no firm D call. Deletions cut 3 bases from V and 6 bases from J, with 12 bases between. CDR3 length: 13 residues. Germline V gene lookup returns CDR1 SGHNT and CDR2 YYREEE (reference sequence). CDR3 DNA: TGTGCCAGCAGCTCTATCCGAGACCATGGCTACACCTTC. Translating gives CASSSIRDHGYTF.

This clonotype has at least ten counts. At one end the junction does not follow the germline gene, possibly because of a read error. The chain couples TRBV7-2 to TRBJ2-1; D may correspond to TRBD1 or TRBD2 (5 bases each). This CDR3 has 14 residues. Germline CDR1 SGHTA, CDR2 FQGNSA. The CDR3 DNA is TGCGCCAGCAGCCTAGCAGGGATTTACAATGAGCAGTTCTTC. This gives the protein CASSLAGIYNEQFF.

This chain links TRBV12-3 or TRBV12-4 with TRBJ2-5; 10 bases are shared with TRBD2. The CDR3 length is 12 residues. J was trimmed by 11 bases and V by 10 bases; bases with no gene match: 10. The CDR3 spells CATSAGGREQYF. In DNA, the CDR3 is TGTGCCACCTCAGCGGGGGGGCGTGAGCAGTACTTC.

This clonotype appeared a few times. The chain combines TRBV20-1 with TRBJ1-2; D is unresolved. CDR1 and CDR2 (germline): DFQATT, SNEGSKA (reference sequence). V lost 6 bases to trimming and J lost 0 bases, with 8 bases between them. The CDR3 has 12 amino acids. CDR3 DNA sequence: TGCAGTGCCTTGGGATCTAACTATGGCTACACCTTC. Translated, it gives CSALGSNYGYTF.

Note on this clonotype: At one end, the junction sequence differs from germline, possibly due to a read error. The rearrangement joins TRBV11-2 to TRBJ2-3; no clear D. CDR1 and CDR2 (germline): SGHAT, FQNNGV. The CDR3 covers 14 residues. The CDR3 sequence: CASSEGPRSDTQYF. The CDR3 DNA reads TGTGCCAGCAGCGAAGGTCCAAGGTCAGACACGCAGTATTTT.

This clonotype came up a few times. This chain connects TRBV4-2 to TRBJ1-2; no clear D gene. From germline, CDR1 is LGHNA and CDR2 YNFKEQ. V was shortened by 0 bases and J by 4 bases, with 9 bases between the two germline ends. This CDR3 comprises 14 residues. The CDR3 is CASSQDLQTYGYTF. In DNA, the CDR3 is TGTGCCAGCAGCCAAGATCTCCAGACCTATGGCTACACCTTC.

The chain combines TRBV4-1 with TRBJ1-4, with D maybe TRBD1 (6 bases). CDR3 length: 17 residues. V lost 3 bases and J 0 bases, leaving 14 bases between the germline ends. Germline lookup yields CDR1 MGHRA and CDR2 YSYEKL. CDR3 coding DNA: TGCGCCAGCAGCCACGGCAGACAGGCGGCAACTAATGAAAAACTGTTTTTT. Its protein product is CASSHGRQAATNEKLFF.

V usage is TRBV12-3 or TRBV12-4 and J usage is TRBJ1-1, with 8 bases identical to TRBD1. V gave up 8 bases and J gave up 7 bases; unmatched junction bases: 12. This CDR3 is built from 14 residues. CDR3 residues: CASSTGDRISEAFF. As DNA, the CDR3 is TGTGCCAGCTCGACAGGGGATAGAATAAGTGAAGCTTTCTTT.

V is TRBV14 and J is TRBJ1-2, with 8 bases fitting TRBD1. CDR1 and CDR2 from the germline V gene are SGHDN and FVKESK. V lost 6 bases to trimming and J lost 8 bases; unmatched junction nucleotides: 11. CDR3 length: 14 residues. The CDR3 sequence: CASRGQEIVGGYTF. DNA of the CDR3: TGTGCCAGCAGGGGACAGGAAATAGTCGGAGGCTACACCTTC.

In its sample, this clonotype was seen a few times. Here the CDR3 reads CASRPDRGDQETQYF. CDR3 DNA: TGTGCCAGCAGGCCCGACAGGGGTGATCAAGAGACCCAGTACTTC. The rearrangement links TRBV7-9 to TRBJ2-5, with 8 bases identical to TRBD1. Germline V lookup: CDR1 SEHNR, CDR2 FQNEAQ (reference sequence). After removal of 6 bases from V and 2 bases from J, the junction contained 8 bases not matched to a gene. This CDR3 region has 15 residues.

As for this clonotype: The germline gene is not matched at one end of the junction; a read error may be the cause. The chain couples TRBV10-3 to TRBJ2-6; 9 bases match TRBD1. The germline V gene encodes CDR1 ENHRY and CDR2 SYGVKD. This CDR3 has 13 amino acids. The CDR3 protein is CAIQGAWANVPTF. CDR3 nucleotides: TGTGCCATACAGGGGGCTTGGGCCAACGTCCCGACTTTC.

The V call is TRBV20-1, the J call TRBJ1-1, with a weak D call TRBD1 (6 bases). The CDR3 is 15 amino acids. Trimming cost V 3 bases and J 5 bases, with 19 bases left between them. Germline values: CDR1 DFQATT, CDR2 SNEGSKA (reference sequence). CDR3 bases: TGCAGTGCTAGGGGGGCGGACGGGCCGCCGACTGAAGCTTTCTTT. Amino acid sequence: CSARGADGPPTEAFF.

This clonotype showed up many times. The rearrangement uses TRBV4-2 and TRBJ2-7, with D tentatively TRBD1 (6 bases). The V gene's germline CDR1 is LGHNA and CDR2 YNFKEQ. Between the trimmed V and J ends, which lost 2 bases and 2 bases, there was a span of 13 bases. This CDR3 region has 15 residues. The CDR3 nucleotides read TGTGCCAGCAGCCAACTCCGACAGGCGGCCTACGAGCAGTACTTC. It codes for CASSQLRQAAYEQYF.

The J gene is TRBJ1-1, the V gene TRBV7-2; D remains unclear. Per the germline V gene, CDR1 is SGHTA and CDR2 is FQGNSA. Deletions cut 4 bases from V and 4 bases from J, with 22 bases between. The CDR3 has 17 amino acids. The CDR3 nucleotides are TGTGCCAGCAGCTACGTCGACTTGCGGACGTTGGGCACTGAAGCTTTCTTT. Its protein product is CASSYVDLRTLGTEAFF.

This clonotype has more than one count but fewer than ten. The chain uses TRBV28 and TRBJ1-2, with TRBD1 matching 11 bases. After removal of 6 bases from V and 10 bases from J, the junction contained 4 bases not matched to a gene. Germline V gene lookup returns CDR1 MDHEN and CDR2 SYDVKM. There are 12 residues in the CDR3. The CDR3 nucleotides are TGTGCCAGCAGCCTGGGACAGGGGGACTACACCTTC. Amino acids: CASSLGQGDYTF.